This T cell receptor beta chain was captured by sequencing in a study of identical twins. Study outcomes and limitations: Modelling underestimated the level of out-of-frame TCR alpha sharing observed in monozygotic twins. Findings came from cross-sectional statistics, without long-term follow-up of donors.

A universal primer site was incorporated via template switching, and the cDNA contained unique molecular identifiers. TCRdb reanalysed the 5' RACE reads using MiXCR and keeps one entry per CDR3 protein. The data contain some 1,700,000 distinct CDR3 sequences, less than 40% of them singletons. Ten or more counts support this clonotype. Its target is not known. This CDR3 has 15 amino acids. V lost 4 bases and J lost 0; bases outside the gene matches: 6. The germline V gene has CDR1 MNHEY and CDR2 SVGAGI. What was sequenced was cord blood. This clonotype originated in a newborn girl in good health. The V gene is TRBV6-5, the J gene TRBJ2-7; TRBD1 agrees at 7 bases. The CDR3: CASSSGTVLSYEQYF. CDR3 bases: TGTGCCAGCAGTTCCGGGACAGTTCTCTCCTACGAGCAGTACTTC.